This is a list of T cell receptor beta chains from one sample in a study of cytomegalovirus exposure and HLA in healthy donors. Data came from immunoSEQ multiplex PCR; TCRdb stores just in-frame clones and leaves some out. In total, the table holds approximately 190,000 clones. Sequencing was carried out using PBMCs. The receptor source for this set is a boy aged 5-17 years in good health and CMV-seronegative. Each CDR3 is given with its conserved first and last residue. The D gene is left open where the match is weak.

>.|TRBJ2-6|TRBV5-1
TGCGCCAGCAGCTTACAGATTCCGGGACACCTTCCTGGCGGGGCCAACGTCCTGACTTTC
CASSLQIPGHLPGGANVLTF
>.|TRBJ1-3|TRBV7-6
TGTGCCAGCAGCTTGTCGGGAGGCGAGAACTCTGGAAACACCATATATTTT
CASSLSGGENSGNTIYF
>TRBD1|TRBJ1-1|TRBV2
TGTGCCAGCAGTGACCAGGGGGCGCGGGGCACTGAAGCTTTCTTT
CASSDQGARGTEAFF
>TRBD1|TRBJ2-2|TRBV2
TGTGCCAGCAGCGCGTTGGCAGGGGGGAACACCGGGGAGCTGTTTTTT
CASSALAGGNTGELFF
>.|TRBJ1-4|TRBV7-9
TGTGCCAGCAGCAAAACGACAGGCTATAATGAAAAACTGTTTTTT
CASSKTTGYNEKLFF
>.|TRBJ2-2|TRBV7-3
TGTGCCAGCAGCTTAACGCGAGGGACCGGGGAGCTGTTTTTT
CASSLTRGTGELFF
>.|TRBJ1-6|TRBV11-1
TGTGCCAGCAAGAAGGGGGTCGATAATTCACCCCTCCACTTT
CASKKGVDNSPLHF
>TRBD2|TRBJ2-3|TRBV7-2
TGTGCCAGCAGCTTGGGACTAGCGGGGGGGCAATATACGCAGTATTTT
CASSLGLAGGQYTQYF
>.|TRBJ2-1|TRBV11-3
TGTGCCAGCAGCTCCCAGCGGTACGGGTCCTACAATGAGCAGTTCTTC
CASSSQRYGSYNEQFF
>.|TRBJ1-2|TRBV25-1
TGTGCCAGCAGTGATCATGGGGGCGCCTATGGCTACACCTTC
CASSDHGGAYGYTF
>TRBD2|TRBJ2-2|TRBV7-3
TGTGCCAGCAGCTTAGATTTGCTAGCGGTTTCCACCGGGGAGCTGTTTTTT
CASSLDLLAVSTGELFF
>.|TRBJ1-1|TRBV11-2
TGTGCCAGCAGTATACAGGGCGTAAACACTGAAGCTTTCTTT
CASSIQGVNTEAFF
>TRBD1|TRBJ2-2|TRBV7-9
TGTGCCAGCAGCTCCCCTGGTGGACAGGGGAGCACCGGGGAGCTGTTTTTT
CASSSPGGQGSTGELFF
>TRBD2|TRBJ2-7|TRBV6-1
TGTGCCAGCAGTGAAGCTTTAGCGGGGAACTACGAGCAGTACTTC
CASSEALAGNYEQYF
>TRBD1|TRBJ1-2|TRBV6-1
TGTGCCAGCACCCCCAAGGGACAGGGCATCGGCTACACCTTC
CASTPKGQGIGYTF
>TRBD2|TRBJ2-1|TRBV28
TGTGCCAGCAGTCCCCAGCGGGGGGTATTTGAGCAGTTCTTC
CASSPQRGVFEQFF
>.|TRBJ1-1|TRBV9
TGTGCCAGCAGCGCCCTCAGGGTCAACACTGAAGCTTTCTTT
CASSALRVNTEAFF
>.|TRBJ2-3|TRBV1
TGCACCAGCAGCCAAGATCGAAAGCGGGGGGTCACAGATACGCAGTATTTT
CTSSQDRKRGVTDTQYF
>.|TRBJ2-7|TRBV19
TGTGCCAGTAGTATAAGTGGGGGGGCACACGAGCAGTACTTC
CASSISGGAHEQYF
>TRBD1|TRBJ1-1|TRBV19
TGTGCCAGTAGTAAGGAGAGACAGGGGAACACTGAAGCTTTCTTT
CASSKERQGNTEAFF
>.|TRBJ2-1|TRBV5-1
TGCGCCAGCAGCTCTCGCCTGGGGGGACCGGTGTTGAATGAGCAGTTCTTC
CASSSRLGGPVLNEQFF
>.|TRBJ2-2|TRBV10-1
TGCGCCAGCAGTGTTGAACGGTCCGGGGAGCTGTTTTTT
CASSVERSGELFF
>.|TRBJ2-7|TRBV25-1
TGTGCCAGCAGTGTTCGGTTAACAGGGTCCTACGAGCAGTACTTC
CASSVRLTGSYEQYF
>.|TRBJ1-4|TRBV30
TGTGCCTGGAGTGTAGGCAGGGCGAATGAAAAACTGTTTTTT
CAWSVGRANEKLFF
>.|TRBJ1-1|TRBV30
TGTGCCTGGAGTGTACAGGGAAGGACTGAAGCTTTCTTT
CAWSVQGRTEAFF
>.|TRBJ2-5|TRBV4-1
TGCGCCAGCAGCCAAGATTGGGCGCGAGGGGGGGCCCGGCAAGAGACCCAGTACTTC
CASSQDWARGGARQETQYF
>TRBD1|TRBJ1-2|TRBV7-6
TGTGCCAGCAGCTTAGCTGGACAGGGAGTAAACTATGGCTACACCTTC
CASSLAGQGVNYGYTF
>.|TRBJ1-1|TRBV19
TGTGCCAGTACTCCGGTCCTGAACACTGAAGCTTTCTTT
CASTPVLNTEAFF
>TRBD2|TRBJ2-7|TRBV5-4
TGTGCCAGCAGCTTGGGAGGAGTGGGTCGGGGGGCCTACGAGCAGTACTTC
CASSLGGVGRGAYEQYF
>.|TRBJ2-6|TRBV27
TGTGCCAGCAGACTGACTGGGGCCAACGTCCTGACTTTC
CASRLTGANVLTF
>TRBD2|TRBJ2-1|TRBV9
TGTGCCAGCAGCGCGGGGGGTTCGGGGCGAAGTGAGGGACAGTTCTTC
CASSAGGSGRSEGQFF
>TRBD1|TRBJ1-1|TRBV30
TGTGCCTGGAAAGTCTGGACGGGACAGAATAACACTGAAGCTTTCTTT
CAWKVWTGQNNTEAFF
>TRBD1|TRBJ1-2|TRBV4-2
TGTGCCAGCAGCCAAGAGGGACAGGGATTTTCAGGCTACACCTTC
CASSQEGQGFSGYTF
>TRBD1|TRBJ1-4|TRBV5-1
TGCGCCAGCAGGGGGTTGGGACAGGGAAATGAAAAACTGTTTTTT
CASRGLGQGNEKLFF
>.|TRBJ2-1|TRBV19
TGTGCCAGTAGTATAGGAGGTTGGGGGCGCTACAATGAGCAGTTCTTC
CASSIGGWGRYNEQFF
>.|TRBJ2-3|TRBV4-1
TGCGCCAGCAGCCAAGAAACGGGCACAGATACGCAGTATTTT
CASSQETGTDTQYF
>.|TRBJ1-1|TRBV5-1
TGCGCCAGCAGCTTGGAAGTTTTGGGACAGAACACTGAAGCTTTCTTT
CASSLEVLGQNTEAFF
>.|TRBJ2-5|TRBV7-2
TGTGCCAGCAGCTTAGCCCCCCCCGGGAGCGCAAAGACCCAGTACTTC
CASSLAPPGSAKTQYF
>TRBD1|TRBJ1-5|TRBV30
TGTGCCTGGAGTAAGGGACAGGGCCAATCTTATAGCAATCAGCCCCAGCATTTT
CAWSKGQGQSYSNQPQHF
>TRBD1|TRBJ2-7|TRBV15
TGTGCCACCAGCAGGGGGGGGGACAGGGGGCATCTCGAGCAGTACTTC
CATSRGGDRGHLEQYF
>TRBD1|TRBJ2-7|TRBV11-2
TGTGCCAGCAGCCCCCGGGACAGTTACCACGAGCAGTACTTC
CASSPRDSYHEQYF
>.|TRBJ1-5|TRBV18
TGTGCCAGCTCAGATGGCAGTCTTAGCAATCAGCCCCAGCATTTT
CASSDGSLSNQPQHF
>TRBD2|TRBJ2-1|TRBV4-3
TGCGCCAGCAGCCAAGATAGCGGGATCTCCTACAATGAGCAGTTCTTC
CASSQDSGISYNEQFF
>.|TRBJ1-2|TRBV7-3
TGTGCCAGCAGCCCCACCCAGGGCGCTAACTATGGCTACACCTTC
CASSPTQGANYGYTF
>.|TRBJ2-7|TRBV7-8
TGTGCCAGCAGCTCCGAAGGAAGGACAAACTACGAGCAGTACTTC
CASSSEGRTNYEQYF
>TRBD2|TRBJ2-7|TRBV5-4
TGTGCCAGCAGCTTGGGCGGGGGGGTAGTTAACTACGAGCAGTACTTC
CASSLGGGVVNYEQYF
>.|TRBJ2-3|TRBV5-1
TGCGCCAGCAGCTTGACCTTACAGGTTGCAGATACGCAGTATTTT
CASSLTLQVADTQYF
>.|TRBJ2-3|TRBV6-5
TGTGCCAGCAGTTATTACGGACAGAGGGGAGATAATACGCAGTATTTT
CASSYYGQRGDNTQYF
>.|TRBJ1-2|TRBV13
TGTGCCAGCAGCTTATTGGGCGAGTATGGCTACACCTTC
CASSLLGEYGYTF
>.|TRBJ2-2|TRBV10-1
TGCGCCAGCAGCTATCAACTTCGGACAGACGGAGCCGGGGAGCTGTTTTTT
CASSYQLRTDGAGELFF
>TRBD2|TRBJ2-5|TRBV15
TGTGCCACCAGCACCCGAGGACGGGGGGATGGAGAGACCCAGTACTTC
CATSTRGRGDGETQYF
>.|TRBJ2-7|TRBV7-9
TGTGCCAGCAGCTTAACAGGGCGCGAGCAGTACTTC
CASSLTGREQYF
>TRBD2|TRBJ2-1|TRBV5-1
TGCGCCAGCAGCGGACTAGCGGGGGGGTACAATGAGCAGTTCTTC
CASSGLAGGYNEQFF
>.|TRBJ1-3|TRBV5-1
TGCGCCAGCAGCCCCACCCCGGGTACTGGAAACACCATATATTTT
CASSPTPGTGNTIYF
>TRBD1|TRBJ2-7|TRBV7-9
TGTGCCAGCAGCAATTCAGGCAGGGACAGGTACGAGCAGTACTTC
CASSNSGRDRYEQYF
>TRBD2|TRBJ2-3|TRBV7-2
TGTGCCAGCAGCGCGGGAGGTGATGCAGATACGCAGTATTTT
CASSAGGDADTQYF
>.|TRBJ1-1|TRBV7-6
TGTGCCAGCAGCCTCCTTGGGAGAAGGACTGAAGCTTTCTTT
CASSLLGRRTEAFF